These 21 T cell receptor beta chains were all obtained from the same sample, sequenced in a study of blood T cell repertoires in COVID-19 (dated by TCRdb to 2020 to 2021). Preparation of the library involved the immunoSEQ multiplex PCR assay. Entries here come from immuneACCESS through TCRdb and include only in-frame sequences with V and J called. Some clones fail to appear in such tables; in the studies checked, an unresolved V gene covers under half of the shortfall, and the cause of the remainder is unknown. The sample includes about 68,000 clones, with 75% to 90% observed a single time. The ten biggest clones cover more than 2.5% of the sample. Input material: peripheral blood. The receptors come from a man in his fifties or sixties with acute or convalescent COVID-19.

The chain has TRBV7-2 and TRBJ1-5; TRBD1 is a possible D gene (5 bases). The germline V and J ends were trimmed by 2 bases and 4 bases, with 9 bases remaining between them. The germline CDR1 and CDR2 sequences are SGHTA and FQGNSA. This CDR3 has 14 amino acids. Here the CDR3 reads CASSLQHRNQPQHF. Written as DNA, the CDR3 is TGTGCCAGCAGCTTACAACACAGGAATCAGCCCCAGCATTTT.

This clone was seen a single time. The gene calls are TRBV7-9 and TRBJ1-1; D gene ambiguous. The V gene's germline CDR1 is SEHNR and CDR2 FQNEAQ (reference sequence). Trimming cost V 6 bases and J 5 bases, with 10 bases left between them. This CDR3 region has 12 residues. CDR3 DNA: TGTGCCAGCAGGAGTTCGTGGACTGAAGCTTTCTTT. Translation: CASRSSWTEAFF.

The chain joins TRBV7-2 to TRBJ1-2; D may be TRBD1 (6 bases). From germline, CDR1 is SGHTA and CDR2 FQGNSA. The germline V and J ends were trimmed by 5 bases and 4 bases, with 14 bases remaining between them. The CDR3 is 14 amino acids. This CDR3 reads CASSPQTGSYGYTF. CDR3 sequence (DNA): TGTGCCAGCAGCCCGCAGACAGGTTCCTATGGCTACACCTTC.

The J gene is TRBJ1-1, the V gene TRBV7-9; 7 bases align to TRBD1. Trimming removed 1 base from V and 1 base from J; junction bases left unmatched: 3. Per the germline V gene, CDR1 is SEHNR and CDR2 is FQNEAQ (reference sequence). The length of the CDR3 is 15 residues. This chain's CDR3 is CASSLGGTENTEAFF. In DNA, the CDR3 is TGTGCCAGCAGCTTAGGAGGGACAGAGAACACTGAAGCTTTCTTT.

The genes are TRBV7-2 and TRBJ2-5; D call uncertain. Trimming stripped 3 bases from V and 1 base from J, with 6 bases between. From germline, CDR1 is SGHTA and CDR2 FQGNSA. The CDR3 has 13 residues. The CDR3 DNA reads as TGTGCCAGCAGCTTCTATAGCCAAGAGACCCAGTACTTC. Translated, it gives CASSFYSQETQYF. The entire variable domain, with the rest obtained from reference TRBV7-2 and TRBJ2-5, is as follows: GAGVSQSPSNKVTEKGKDVELRCDPISGHTALYWYRQSLGQGLEFLIYFQGNSAPDKSGLPSDRFSAERTGGSVSTLTIQRTQQEDSAVYLCASSFYSQETQYFGPGTRLLVL.

V usage is TRBV7-9 and J usage is TRBJ2-3, with TRBD2 as a possible D gene (6 bases). Trimming left V 5 bases short and J 2 bases short, with 17 bases between. The length of the CDR3 is 16 residues. The V gene's germline CDR1 is SEHNR and CDR2 FQNEAQ (reference sequence). The CDR3 sequence: CASSPQAGTFTDTQYF. Written as DNA, the CDR3 is TGTGCCAGCAGCCCGCAAGCCGGGACTTTCACAGATACGCAGTATTTT.

The rearrangement joins TRBV14 to TRBJ1-1, with TRBD1 as a possible D gene (6 bases). The germline V gene has CDR1 SGHDN and CDR2 FVKESK. The ends were cut back, 2 bases at V and 6 bases at J, with 19 bases in the middle. This CDR3 is 16 amino acids long. CDR3 amino acids: CASSQSPTVGAPEAFF. Written as DNA, the CDR3 is TGTGCCAGCAGCCAATCCCCGACCGTGGGGGCGCCTGAAGCTTTCTTT.

J is TRBJ2-3 and V is TRBV19; 7 positions agree with TRBD2. Trimming cost V 7 bases and J 6 bases; bases outside gene matches: 1. Germline V gene sequence: CDR1 LNHDA, CDR2 SQIVND (reference sequence). The CDR3 contains 11 residues. The CDR3 DNA reads as TGTGCCAGTAACGGGGGGGATACGCAGTATTTT. Its protein product is CASNGGDTQYF.

V is TRBV3-1 (or the pseudogene TRBV3-2) and J is TRBJ1-1, with D hard to call. This CDR3 contains 14 residues. In germline, CDR1 is LGHDT, CDR2 YNNKEL (reference sequence). Trimming took off 2 bases at V and 1 base at J, with 8 bases between the two ends. CDR3 sequence (DNA): TGTGCCAGCAGCCAAAGAGGTGAGAACACTGAAGCTTTCTTT. Protein sequence: CASSQRGENTEAFF.

The chain carries TRBV29-1 and TRBJ1-2; TRBD1 aligns across 8 bases. CDR1 SQVTM and CDR2 ANQGSEA come from the germline V gene. The CDR3 runs to 13 residues. V dropped 6 bases and J dropped 7; count of bases not matched to a gene: 10. The DNA for the CDR3 is TGCAGCGTCAGCGGACAGGGCTTCCCTGGCTACACCTTC. It yields the protein CSVSGQGFPGYTF.

The rearrangement joins TRBV18 to TRBJ1-4, with 9 bases aligning to TRBD1. This CDR3 has 14 amino acids. J was trimmed by 6 bases and V by 3 bases; bases with no gene match: 2. Per the germline V gene, CDR1 is KGHSH and CDR2 is LQKENI. The CDR3 sequence is CASSPGQGYEKLFF. The CDR3 region has the DNA TGTGCCAGCTCACCGGGACAGGGATATGAAAAACTGTTTTTT.

The chain combines TRBV6-5 with TRBJ2-7; a weak D match, TRBD2 (6 bases). This CDR3 has 13 amino acids. The V end was cut by 0 bases, the J end by 3 bases, with 6 bases between. The germline V gene has CDR1 MNHEY and CDR2 SVGAGI. CDR3 in amino acids: CASSYSRDYEQYV. The CDR3, as DNA: TGTGCCAGCAGTTACTCGCGGGACTACGAGCAGTACGTC.

The rearrangement uses TRBV24-1 and TRBJ2-5, with D possibly TRBD1 on 6 matching bases. Germline V gene data show CDR1 as KGHDR and CDR2 as SFDVKD. Trimming took 5 bases from V and 1 from J, leaving 13 bases between them. The CDR3 contains 15 residues. The CDR3 DNA sequence: TGTGCCACCAGTGGTATTGGACAGCCCCAAGAGACCCAGTACTTC. Residues: CATSGIGQPQETQYF.

This clone has just one count. The gene calls are TRBV6-5 and TRBJ1-1; D uncertain. The CDR3 length is 14 residues. Looked up from germline, CDR1 is MNHEY and CDR2 is SVGAGI. Trimming shortened V by 5 bases and J by 2 bases, and 12 bases separated the two germline ends. The CDR3 loop is CASSPQSENTEAFF. CDR3 nucleotides: TGTGCCAGCAGTCCCCAGTCTGAAAACACTGAAGCTTTCTTT.

Details on this clone: Germline is not matched at one junction end, which may reflect a read error. This rearrangement joins TRBV6-6 to TRBJ1-3; D not certain. The CDR3 consists of 13 residues. Germline V gene sequence: CDR1 MNHNY, CDR2 SVGAGI (reference sequence). DNA of the CDR3: TGTGCCAGCAGTTACTCGACTGGGAACACCATATATTTT. Protein: CASSYSTGNTIYF.

The CDR3 DNA sequence: TGTGCCAGCAGTTACACCGGGACAGGGGGCTCTACGCAGTATTTT. Its translation is CASSYTGTGGSTQYF. J is TRBJ2-3 and V is TRBV6-6; 12 bases are shared with TRBD1. The CDR3 length is 15 residues. Per germline, CDR1 MNHNY and CDR2 SVGAGI (reference sequence). After removal of 2 bases from V and 8 bases from J, the junction contained 5 bases not matched to a gene.

The chain links TRBV2 to TRBJ1-4; 8 nucleotides line up with TRBD1. CDR1 is SNHLY and CDR2 is FYNNEI in the germline V gene. The V and J ends lost 6 bases and 8 bases, in that order; junction bases with no gene match: 8. The length of the CDR3 is 14 residues. The CDR3 bases are TGTGCCAGCAGCCGACAGGGGACCGCAGAAAAACTGTTTTTT. This gives the protein CASSRQGTAEKLFF.

The rearrangement joins TRBV6-2 or TRBV6-3 to TRBJ1-5, with 7 bases lining up with TRBD1. Trimming cost V 2 bases and J 0 bases; bases outside gene matches: 10. The germline V gene has CDR1 MNHEY and CDR2 SVGEGT. The CDR3 has 18 amino acids. CDR3 coding DNA: TGTGCCAGCAGTTACATCTTTGGGACAGATTATAGCAATCAGCCCCAGCATTTT. Its protein is CASSYIFGTDYSNQPQHF.

This clone was counted between two and nine times. The CDR3 sequence: CASSANRDGANVLTF. The CDR3 DNA is TGTGCCAGTAGTGCTAACAGGGATGGGGCCAACGTCCTGACTTTC. The chain has TRBV19 and TRBJ2-6; D may be TRBD1 (6 bases). From germline, CDR1 is LNHDA and CDR2 SQIVND (reference sequence). V lost 5 bases and J lost 3, with 11 bases in between. The CDR3 consists of 15 residues.

V gene TRBV6-5 combines with J gene TRBJ2-6, with D possibly TRBD2 on 5 matching bases. Germline V gene data show CDR1 as MNHEY and CDR2 as SVGAGI. CDR3 length: 15 amino acids. The V end lost 11 bases, the J end lost 0 bases, and 14 bases lay between the germline ends. CDR3 region: CASQRANSGANVLTF. The CDR3 nucleotides read TGTGCCTCCCAGAGGGCGAACTCTGGGGCCAACGTCCTGACTTTC.

The chain recombines TRBV28 with TRBJ1-5; possibly TRBD1 for D (6 bases). The CDR3 is 14 amino acids. The germline gives CDR1 MDHEN, CDR2 SYDVKM. Trimming pared 7 bases from V and 7 bases from J, leaving 17 bases between. The CDR3 DNA is TGTGCCAGCACCAAGCGCAGGGGTCTACAGCCCCAGCATTTT. Amino acids: CASTKRRGLQPQHF.